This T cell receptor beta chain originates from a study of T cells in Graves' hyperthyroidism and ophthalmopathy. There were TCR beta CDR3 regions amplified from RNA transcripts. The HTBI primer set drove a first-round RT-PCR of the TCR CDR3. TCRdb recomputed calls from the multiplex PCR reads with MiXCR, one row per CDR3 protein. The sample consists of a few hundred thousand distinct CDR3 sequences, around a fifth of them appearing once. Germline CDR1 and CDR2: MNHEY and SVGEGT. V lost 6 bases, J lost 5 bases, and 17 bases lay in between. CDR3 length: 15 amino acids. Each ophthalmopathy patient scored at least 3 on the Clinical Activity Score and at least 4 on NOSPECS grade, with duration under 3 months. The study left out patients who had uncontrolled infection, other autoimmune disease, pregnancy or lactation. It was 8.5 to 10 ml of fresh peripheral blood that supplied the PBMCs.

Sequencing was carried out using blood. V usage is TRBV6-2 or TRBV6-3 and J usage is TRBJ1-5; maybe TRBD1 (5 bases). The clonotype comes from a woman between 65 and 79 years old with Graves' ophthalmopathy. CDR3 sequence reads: CASRREILGDQPQHF. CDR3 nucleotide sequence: TGTGCCAGCAGGAGGGAAATATTGGGGGATCAGCCCCAGCATTTT.